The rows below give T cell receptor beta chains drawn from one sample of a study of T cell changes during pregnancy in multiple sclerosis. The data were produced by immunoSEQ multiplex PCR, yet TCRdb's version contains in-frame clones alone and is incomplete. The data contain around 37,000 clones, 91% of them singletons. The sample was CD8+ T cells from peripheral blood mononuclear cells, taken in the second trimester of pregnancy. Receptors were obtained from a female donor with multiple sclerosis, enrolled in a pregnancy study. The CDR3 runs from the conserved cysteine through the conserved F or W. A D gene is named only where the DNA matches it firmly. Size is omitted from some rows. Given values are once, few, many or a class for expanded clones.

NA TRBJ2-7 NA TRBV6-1 TGTGCCAGCAGTGTAGTGGGCTCCCAGACCTACGAGCAGTACTTC CASSVVGSQTYEQYF
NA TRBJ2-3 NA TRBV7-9 TGTGCCAGCAGCTTAGAGGGCGGGGGCCCTAGCACAGATACGCAGTATTTT CASSLEGGGPSTDTQYF
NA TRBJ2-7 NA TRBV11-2 TGTGCCAGCAGCTTAACAGGGTACGAGCAGTACTTC CASSLTGYEQYF
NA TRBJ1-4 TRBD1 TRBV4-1 TGCGCCAGCAGCTCAACCGCGCACCGTGAAGCGGGACAGGGGGCAACTAATGAAAAACTGTTTTTT CASSSTAHREAGQGATNEKLFF
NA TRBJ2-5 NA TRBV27 TGTGCCAGCTCCCCGCCCCGTCAGGAGACCCAGTACTTC CASSPPRQETQYF
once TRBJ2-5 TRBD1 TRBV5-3 TGTGCCAGAAGCTCGGACAGGATCCAAGAGACCCAGTACTTC CARSSDRIQETQYF
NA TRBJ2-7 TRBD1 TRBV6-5 TGTGCCAGCAGCCCGGGACAGGTCTCCTACGAGCAGTACTTC CASSPGQVSYEQYF
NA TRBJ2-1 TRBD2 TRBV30 TGTGCCTGGAGTGATACTAGCGGGGGGCTGGGTTGGAATGAGCAGTTCTTC CAWSDTSGGLGWNEQFF
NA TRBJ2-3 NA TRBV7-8 TGTGCCAGCAGCTTCGTCCCAGATACGCAGTATTTT CASSFVPDTQYF
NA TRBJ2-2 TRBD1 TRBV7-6 TGTGCCAGCAGCCACCGGGACAGATACACCGGGGAGCTGTTTTTT CASSHRDRYTGELFF
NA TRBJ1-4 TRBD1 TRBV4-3 TGCGCCAGCAGCCAAGGGACAGGGAATGAAAAACTGTTTTTT CASSQGTGNEKLFF
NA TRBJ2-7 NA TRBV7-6 TGTGCCAGCAGCTTAGTTATAGAGGGCTACGAGCAGTACTTC CASSLVIEGYEQYF
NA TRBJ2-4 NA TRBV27 TGTGCCAGCAGTTTATCTGCGGGGGCCGTGGGAAACATTCAGTACTTC CASSLSAGAVGNIQYF
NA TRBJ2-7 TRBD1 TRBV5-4 TGTGCCAGCAGCTTGGAGGGGGCCTACTACGAGCAGTACTTC CASSLEGAYYEQYF
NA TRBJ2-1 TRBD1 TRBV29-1 TGCAGCTTAACAGGGGGATACTACAATGAGCAGTTCTTC CSLTGGYYNEQFF
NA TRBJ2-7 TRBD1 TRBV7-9 TGTGCCAGCAGCTTAGTAGGACAGGGTTACGCCTACGAGCAGTACTTC CASSLVGQGYAYEQYF
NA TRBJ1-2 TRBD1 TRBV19 TGTGCCAGTAGTTTCAGGGGGTTAGGGTATGGCTACACCTTC CASSFRGLGYGYTF
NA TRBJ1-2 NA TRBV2 TGTGCCAGCATTAACCCTCTTAGCCCCCATGGCTACACCTTC CASINPLSPHGYTF
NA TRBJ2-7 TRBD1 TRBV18 TGTGCCAGCTCAATGGGACAGGACCTAGGCGGTTACTACGAGCAGTACTTC CASSMGQDLGGYYEQYF
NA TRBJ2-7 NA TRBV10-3 TGTGCCATCAGTGTGATGGGGCCGAACTCCTACGAGCAGTACTTC CAISVMGPNSYEQYF
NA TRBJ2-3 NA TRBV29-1 TGCAGCGGCCGCGAGGTCACGAACCCCGAAGTAGATACGCAGTATTTT CSGREVTNPEVDTQYF
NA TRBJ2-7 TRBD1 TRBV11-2 TGTGCCAGCAGCCTCGGGACAGGGTGGGTCAACGAGCAGTACTTC CASSLGTGWVNEQYF
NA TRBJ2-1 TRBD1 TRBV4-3 TGCGCCAGCAGCCAAGACGGAGGGGACAGGCCGTTGGGTGAGCAGTTCTTC CASSQDGGDRPLGEQFF
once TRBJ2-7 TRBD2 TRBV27 TGTGCCAGCAGTTTGAGCGGGGGACCTTACTACGAGCAGTACTTC CASSLSGGPYYEQYF
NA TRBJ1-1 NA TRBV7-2 TGTGCCAGCAGCTTAGGAGCCTACACTGAAGCTTTCTTT CASSLGAYTEAFF
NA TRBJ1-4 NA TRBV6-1 TGTGCCAGCAGCCCTATGGGCCTGAATGAAAAACTGTTTTTT CASSPMGLNEKLFF
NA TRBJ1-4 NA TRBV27 TGTGCCAGCAGTATCGCCGGGACATCGTTTGATAATGAAAAACTGTTTTTT CASSIAGTSFDNEKLFF
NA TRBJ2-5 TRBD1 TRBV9 TGTGCCAGCAGCACCGGGACAGGGGGCCCAGCAAACCAAGAGACCCAGTACTTC CASSTGTGGPANQETQYF
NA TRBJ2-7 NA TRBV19 TGTGCCAGTAGTATATCGACAGGTGGCGAGCAGTACTTC CASSISTGGEQYF
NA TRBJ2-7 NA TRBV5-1 TGCGCCAGCAGCTACAGACAGGACAGTCCTCCCTACGAGCAGTACTTC CASSYRQDSPPYEQYF
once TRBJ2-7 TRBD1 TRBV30 TGTGCCTGGGACAGGGCCTCCTACGAGCAGTACTTC CAWDRASYEQYF
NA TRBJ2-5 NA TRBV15 TGTGCCACCAGAAAGGGGGGGCAAGAGACCCAGTACTTC CATRKGGQETQYF
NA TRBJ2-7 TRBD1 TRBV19 TGTGCCAGTAGTACCGGGACAGGGAGCTACGAGCAGTACTTC CASSTGTGSYEQYF
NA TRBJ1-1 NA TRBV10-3 TGTGCCATCAGGATTGACAGAGAAACTAACACTGAAGCTTTCTTT CAIRIDRETNTEAFF
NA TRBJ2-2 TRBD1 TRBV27 TGTGCCAGCAGTTTGTTGAGCACCGACAGGGAAGGGAACACCGGGGAGCTGTTTTTT CASSLLSTDREGNTGELFF
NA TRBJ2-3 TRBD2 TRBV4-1 TGCGCCAGCAGCCTACTAGGACTAGCGGGAGTAGAAGATACGCAGTATTTT CASSLLGLAGVEDTQYF
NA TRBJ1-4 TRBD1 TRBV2 TGTGCCAGCATTTTGAGACAGGGAAACGAAAAACTGTTTTTT CASILRQGNEKLFF
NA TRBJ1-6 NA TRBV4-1 TGCGCCAGCAGCCAAGAAATCGGGTATAATTCACCCCTCCACTTT CASSQEIGYNSPLHF
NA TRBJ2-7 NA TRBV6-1 TGTGCCAGCAGTGATTTAGAGAACACAGGCTACGAGCAGTACTTC CASSDLENTGYEQYF
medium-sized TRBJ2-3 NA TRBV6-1 TGTGCCAGCAGGGGGGCAGGAGCACACACAGATACGCAGTATTTT CASRGAGAHTDTQYF
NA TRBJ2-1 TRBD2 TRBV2 TGTGCCAGCAGTCCGGCTAGCGGGAGTATCGATGAGCAGTTCTTC CASSPASGSIDEQFF
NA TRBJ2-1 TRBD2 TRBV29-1 TGCAGCGTTGAAGGAGGGAGACTAGCGGGACTGAATGAGCAGTTCTTC CSVEGGRLAGLNEQFF
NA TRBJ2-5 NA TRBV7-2 TGTGCCAGCAGTCCCGCGTCCCCCCGTCGGGAGACCCAGTACTTC CASSPASPRRETQYF
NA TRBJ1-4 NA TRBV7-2 TGTGCCAGCAGCCCGCGGGACCGCTTAACCCATGAAAAACTGTTTTTT CASSPRDRLTHEKLFF
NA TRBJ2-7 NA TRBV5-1 TGCGCCAGCTCCACGGGCGGAGGGTATATTCACGAGCAGTACTTC CASSTGGGYIHEQYF
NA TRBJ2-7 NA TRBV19 TGTGCCAGTAGTATTTCAGGGGACGAGCAGTACTTC CASSISGDEQYF
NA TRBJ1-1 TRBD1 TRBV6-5 TGTGCCAGCAGTGGCAGGGGGAGCACTGAAGCTTTCTTT CASSGRGSTEAFF
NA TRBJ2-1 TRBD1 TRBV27 TGTGCCAGCGGGTACAGGGGGGAGGTCTACAATGAGCAGTTCTTC CASGYRGEVYNEQFF
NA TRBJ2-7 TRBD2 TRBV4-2 TGTGCCAGCAGCCAACCCCCCGGGGGGGGAGGGGACGAGCAGTACTTC CASSQPPGGGGDEQYF
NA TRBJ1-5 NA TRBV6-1 TGTGCCGTAAATAGCAATCAGCCCCAGCATTTT CAVNSNQPQHF
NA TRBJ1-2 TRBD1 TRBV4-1 TGCGCCAGCAGCCGATCGGTAAACAGGGGATATCGCGGCTACACCTTC CASSRSVNRGYRGYTF
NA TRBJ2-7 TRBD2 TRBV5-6 TGTGCCAGCAGCTTGTCTTCTGGGACTATCACCTACGAGCAGTACTTC CASSLSSGTITYEQYF
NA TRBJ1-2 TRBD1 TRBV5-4 TGTGCCAGCAGCTTGGCCGGGACAGATGGCTACACCTTC CASSLAGTDGYTF
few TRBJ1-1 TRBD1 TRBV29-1 TGCAGCGCGGGCGAGACAGGGGTTGAAGCTTTCTTT CSAGETGVEAFF
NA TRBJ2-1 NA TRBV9 TGTGCCAGCAGCGCGGACAGTTACAATGAGCAGTTCTTC CASSADSYNEQFF
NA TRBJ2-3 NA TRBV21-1 TGTGCCAGCAGCAGGGACAGGGGCCGGTTGAGTTGCTGGGACGCAGATACGCAGTATTTT CASSRDRGRLSCWDADTQYF
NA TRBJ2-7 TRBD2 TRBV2 TGTGCCAGCAGTGAAGGTGGCGGGAGGTACTCCTACGAGCAGTACTTC CASSEGGGRYSYEQYF
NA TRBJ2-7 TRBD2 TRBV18 TGTGCCAGCTCACCCGAGCTACCGGGAGGAACCTACGAGCAGTACTTC CASSPELPGGTYEQYF
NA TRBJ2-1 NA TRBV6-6 TGTGCCAGCAGTACCTTTGGAGTTTCCTACAATGAGCAGTTCTTC CASSTFGVSYNEQFF
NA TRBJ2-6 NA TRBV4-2 TGTGCCAGCAAGGTAGAGGCTGGGGCCAACGTCCTGACTTTC CASKVEAGANVLTF